Listed below are T cell receptor beta chains from one sample, sequenced in a study of CD8+ T cells in alopecia areata. Some clones are missing from TCRdb's copy, which holds only in-frame ones; the method was immunoSEQ multiplex PCR. The profile shows under 65,000 clones, 44% of them singletons. The sequenced sample consisted of NKG2D-low CD8+ T cells sorted from blood. The receptors shown here come from a human donor with alopecia areata. Each CDR3 is given with its conserved first and last residue. The order of the fields is CDR3 DNA, CDR3 protein, D gene, V gene, clone size, J gene. D genes are given only for firm matches. Size values are once, few and many counts, or a class for expanded clones, and some rows have none.

CDR3 DNA: TGCGCCAGCAGCGGGACTAGCGGAGCCCCCTCTCCAAATGAGCAGTTCTTC
CDR3 protein: CASSGTSGAPSPNEQFF
D gene: TRBD2
V gene: TRBV5-1
clone size: .
J gene: TRBJ2-1

CDR3 DNA: TGCGCCAGCAGCTTGGAGACGGCACTGAACACTGAAGCTTTCTTT
CDR3 protein: CASSLETALNTEAFF
D gene: .
V gene: TRBV5-1
clone size: .
J gene: TRBJ1-1

CDR3 DNA: TGTGCCAGCAGCTTTCTTATCGGACGGGCCTACTCCTACAATGAGCAGTTCTTC
CDR3 protein: CASSFLIGRAYSYNEQFF
D gene: .
V gene: TRBV11-2
clone size: .
J gene: TRBJ2-1

CDR3 DNA: TGCGCCAGCAGCTCCCTTACGGCGGACGAGCAGTACTTC
CDR3 protein: CASSSLTADEQYF
D gene: .
V gene: TRBV5-1
clone size: few
J gene: TRBJ2-7

CDR3 DNA: TGTGCCAGCAACCTCTTGACAGGGTCGGAGACCCAGTACTTC
CDR3 protein: CASNLLTGSETQYF
D gene: TRBD1
V gene: TRBV28
clone size: .
J gene: TRBJ2-5

CDR3 DNA: TGTGCCAGCATCCGATTGTACCAAGAGACCCAGTACTTC
CDR3 protein: CASIRLYQETQYF
D gene: .
V gene: TRBV27
clone size: .
J gene: TRBJ2-5

CDR3 DNA: TGTGCCAGCAGCGAAAGAGTATCCTCCTACAATGAGCAGTTCTTC
CDR3 protein: CASSERVSSYNEQFF
D gene: .
V gene: TRBV7-9
clone size: .
J gene: TRBJ2-1

CDR3 DNA: TGTGCCAGCAGTTCTGACGCACGCGATACGCAGTATTTT
CDR3 protein: CASSSDARDTQYF
D gene: .
V gene: TRBV27
clone size: .
J gene: TRBJ2-3

CDR3 DNA: TGTGCCAGCAGCCAGTCTGTTCCCAACTATGGCTACACCTTC
CDR3 protein: CASSQSVPNYGYTF
D gene: .
V gene: TRBV11-2
clone size: .
J gene: TRBJ1-2

CDR3 DNA: TGCAGCGTTGAAGACAATCGGAGGCAGGCCCTGGATGGCTACACCTTC
CDR3 protein: CSVEDNRRQALDGYTF
D gene: .
V gene: TRBV29-1
clone size: few
J gene: TRBJ1-2

CDR3 DNA: TGTGCCAGCAGCGTGGGACTAGCGGGAGAGACCCAGTACTTC
CDR3 protein: CASSVGLAGETQYF
D gene: TRBD2
V gene: TRBV7-9
clone size: few
J gene: TRBJ2-5

CDR3 DNA: TGTGCCAGCCGAGAGGAGTCTAACTATGGCTACACCTTC
CDR3 protein: CASREESNYGYTF
D gene: .
V gene: TRBV2
clone size: few
J gene: TRBJ1-2

CDR3 DNA: TGCAGCGCCTGGACAGGGGGAGAATATGGCTACACCTTC
CDR3 protein: CSAWTGGEYGYTF
D gene: TRBD1
V gene: TRBV29-1
clone size: .
J gene: TRBJ1-2

CDR3 DNA: TGTGCCAGCAGCCCTTTAGGGGGGAATCAGCCCCAGCATTTT
CDR3 protein: CASSPLGGNQPQHF
D gene: .
V gene: TRBV7-2
clone size: .
J gene: TRBJ1-5

CDR3 DNA: TGCAGCGTTGCAGGGGGCGGCTATGGCTACACCTTC
CDR3 protein: CSVAGGGYGYTF
D gene: TRBD1
V gene: TRBV29-1
clone size: .
J gene: TRBJ1-2

CDR3 DNA: TGTGCCAGCAGCCTGAGTCACGGGGGGAGCACAGATACGCAGTATTTT
CDR3 protein: CASSLSHGGSTDTQYF
D gene: TRBD2
V gene: TRBV7-9
clone size: few
J gene: TRBJ2-3

CDR3 DNA: TGTGCCAGCAGTGACTTGGGCGATGAGCAGTTCTTC
CDR3 protein: CASSDLGDEQFF
D gene: .
V gene: TRBV6-4
clone size: few
J gene: TRBJ2-1

CDR3 DNA: TGCGCCAGCAGCTTGGAGGGATATGGCTACACCTTC
CDR3 protein: CASSLEGYGYTF
D gene: .
V gene: TRBV5-1
clone size: .
J gene: TRBJ1-2

CDR3 DNA: TGCGCCAGCAGCCAAGATCCGACCCCCCACTCGGCAGGGTCGAACACCGGGGAGCTGTTTTTT
CDR3 protein: CASSQDPTPHSAGSNTGELFF
D gene: .
V gene: TRBV4-3
clone size: .
J gene: TRBJ2-2

CDR3 DNA: TGTGCCAGCAGTCCGCCTAATAGGGGACCCTACGAGCAGTACTTC
CDR3 protein: CASSPPNRGPYEQYF
D gene: .
V gene: TRBV27
clone size: .
J gene: TRBJ2-7

CDR3 DNA: TGCGCCAGCAGCCAAGGTGAGGGGGCCCCCTACGAGCAGTACTTC
CDR3 protein: CASSQGEGAPYEQYF
D gene: TRBD1
V gene: TRBV4-1
clone size: .
J gene: TRBJ2-7

CDR3 DNA: TGTGCCAGCAGTTACGAGACAGGGGGCTATGAAAAACTGTTTTTT
CDR3 protein: CASSYETGGYEKLFF
D gene: TRBD1
V gene: TRBV6-5
clone size: .
J gene: TRBJ1-4

CDR3 DNA: TGTGCCAGCAGTGACGGACAGGGAAGCACAGATACGCAGTATTTT
CDR3 protein: CASSDGQGSTDTQYF
D gene: TRBD1
V gene: TRBV6-4
clone size: few
J gene: TRBJ2-3

CDR3 DNA: TGTGCCAGCAGTGAAGGCGGGGTCGAGCAGTACTTC
CDR3 protein: CASSEGGVEQYF
D gene: .
V gene: TRBV6-1
clone size: .
J gene: TRBJ2-7

CDR3 DNA: TGTGCCAGCAGCTCCAGGGGGACTAGCGCTAGAAACATTCAGTACTTC
CDR3 protein: CASSSRGTSARNIQYF
D gene: TRBD2
V gene: TRBV13
clone size: .
J gene: TRBJ2-4

CDR3 DNA: TGTGCCAGCAGCCACAGCGGGACTGGTTGGACCCAGTACTTC
CDR3 protein: CASSHSGTGWTQYF
D gene: TRBD2
V gene: TRBV13
clone size: few
J gene: TRBJ2-5

CDR3 DNA: TGTGCCAGCAGCCCCCTCATAAAAGCGGGAGTTGAAGATACGCAGTATTTT
CDR3 protein: CASSPLIKAGVEDTQYF
D gene: TRBD2
V gene: TRBV11-2
clone size: .
J gene: TRBJ2-3

CDR3 DNA: TGTGCCAGCAGCTTGAGAGGTTCAACCTACGAGCAGTACTTC
CDR3 protein: CASSLRGSTYEQYF
D gene: .
V gene: TRBV7-8
clone size: .
J gene: TRBJ2-7

CDR3 DNA: TGTGCCAGCTCGAGAAGGGGTGACTACACCTTC
CDR3 protein: CASSRRGDYTF
D gene: .
V gene: TRBV7-9
clone size: .
J gene: TRBJ1-2